Sequencing of this T cell receptor beta chain was carried out in a study of blood T cell repertoires in COVID-19. Overall study: COVID-19 samples from acute and convalescent phases originated in the United States, Italy and Spain.

Trimming took off 1 base at V and 6 bases at J, with 18 bases between the two ends. The germline CDR1 and CDR2 sequences are LGHDT and YNNKEL (reference sequence). The CDR3 has 16 residues. Some clones are missing from TCRdb's copy, which holds only in-frame ones; the method was immunoSEQ multiplex PCR. The table includes approximately 70,000 clones, 90% detected once. The rearrangement links TRBV3-1 (or the pseudogene TRBV3-2) to TRBJ2-5; D perhaps matches TRBD1 (5 bases). Sequenced sample: peripheral blood. This clonotype was obtained from a human donor in a cohort sampled during active COVID-19. The CDR3 region is CASSQGRRQPPKTQYF. The CDR3 DNA reads as TGTGCCAGCAGCCAAGGCCGGAGACAGCCGCCGAAGACCCAGTACTTC.